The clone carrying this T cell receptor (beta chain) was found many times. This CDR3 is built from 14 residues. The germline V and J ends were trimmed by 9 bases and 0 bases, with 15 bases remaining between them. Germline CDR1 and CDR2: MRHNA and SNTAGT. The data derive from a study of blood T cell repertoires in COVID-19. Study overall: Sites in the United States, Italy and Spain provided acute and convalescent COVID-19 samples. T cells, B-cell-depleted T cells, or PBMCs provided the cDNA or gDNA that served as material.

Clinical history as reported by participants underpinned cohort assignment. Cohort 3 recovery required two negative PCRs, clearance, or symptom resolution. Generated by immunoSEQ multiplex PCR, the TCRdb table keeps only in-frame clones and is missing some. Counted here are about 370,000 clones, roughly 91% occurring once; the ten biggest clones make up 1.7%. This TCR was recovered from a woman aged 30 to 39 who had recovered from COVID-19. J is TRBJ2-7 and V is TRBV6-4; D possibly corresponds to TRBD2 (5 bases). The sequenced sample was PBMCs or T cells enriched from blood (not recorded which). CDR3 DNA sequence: TGTGCCAGAAAAGGCGACGGGATCTCCTACGAGCAGTACTTC. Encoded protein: CARKGDGISYEQYF.